A single sample gave rise to the 29 T cell receptor beta chains below, sequenced in a study of T cell repertoires in cytomegalovirus infection. Antigen specificity for these receptors is unknown. TCRdb analysed the reads with MiXCR anew, one entry per CDR3 protein. The data contain around 360,000 distinct CDR3 sequences, roughly a third of them singletons. The sequences come from cultured PBMCs, collected from culture after CMV antigen stimulation. The receptors originated from a human donor in good health (CMV status not recorded). Some clones in this sample may be carry-over from other donors' samples.

This clonotype has only a few counts. This chain links TRBV7-2 with TRBJ1-1, with no clear D. The CDR3 spans 16 residues. CDR1 and CDR2 (germline): SGHTA, FQGNSA. The V end lost 5 bases, the J end lost 7 bases, and 23 bases lay between the germline ends. Here the CDR3 reads CASSIGRHSVNREAFF. For the CDR3, the DNA is TGTGCCAGCAGCATAGGGAGGCACTCAGTGAATCGTGAAGCTTTCTTT. The full variable domain, completed using reference TRBV7-2 and TRBJ1-1, is GAGVSQSPSNKVTEKGKDVELRCDPISGHTALYWYRQSLGQGLEFLIYFQGNSAPDKSGLPSDRFSAERTGGSVSTLTIQRTQQEDSAVYLCASSIGRHSVNREAFFGQGTRLTVV.

The chain joins TRBV7-9 to TRBJ1-4; no clear D gene. This CDR3 comprises 17 residues. Germline CDR1 is SEHNR and CDR2 is FQNEAQ (reference sequence). Trimming removed 2 bases from V and 1 base from J, with 14 bases in between. The CDR3 sequence: CASSLSPPRRTNEKLFF. CDR3 in DNA: TGTGCCAGCAGCTTAAGTCCTCCGAGAAGAACTAATGAAAAACTGTTTTTT.

In this sample, this clonotype turned up a few times. The rearrangement joins TRBV7-2 to TRBJ2-3, with a weak D call TRBD2 (6 bases). V was shortened by 2 bases and J by 1 base, with 19 bases between the two germline ends. Looked up from germline, CDR1 is SGHTA and CDR2 is FQGNSA. This CDR3 has 18 amino acids. In DNA, the CDR3 is TGTGCCAGCAGCTTATTGTACCCGGGAGAGGTTGGCACAGATACGCAGTATTTT. Its translation: CASSLLYPGEVGTDTQYF.

This clonotype has just a few counts. The V and J genes are TRBV6-1 and TRBJ1-4; TRBD1 matches at 9 bases. The ends lost 2 bases at V and 8 bases at J; junction bases unmatched: 18. This CDR3 has 19 residues. Germline V gives CDR1 MNHNS, CDR2 SASEGT. CDR3 sequence reads: CASSELTGTGSLEREKLFF. CDR3 sequence (DNA): TGTGCCAGCAGTGAACTTACGGGGACAGGGTCCCTAGAAAGGGAAAAACTGTTTTTT.

This chain uses TRBV7-2 with TRBJ2-5; D is unresolved. Per germline, CDR1 SGHTA and CDR2 FQGNSA. This CDR3 is built from 15 residues. V gave up 1 base and J gave up 7 bases, with 16 bases separating them. The CDR3 sequence: CASSLDRGGPGTQYF. The CDR3 DNA is TGTGCCAGCAGCTTAGATCGTGGCGGCCCGGGGACCCAGTACTTC.

Of note for this clonotype: A much bigger clone sits one base away, suggesting this may be a read error. The chain uses TRBV7-8 and TRBJ2-3; no firm D call. CDR3 length: 15 residues. Germline V CDR1 and CDR2: SGHVS, FQNEAQ. As DNA, the CDR3 is TGTGCCAGCCGCTTAGGTTTCGGTGGCACAGATACGCAGTATTTT. Translation: CASRLGFGGTDTQYF. Full variable domain (missing parts from reference TRBV7-8 and TRBJ2-3): GAGVSQSPRYKVAKRGQDVALRCDPISGHVSLFWYQQALGQGPEFLTYFQNEAQLDKSGLPSDRFFAERPEGSVSTLKIQRTQQEDSAVYLCASRLGFGGTDTQYFGPGTRLTVL.

This clonotype was seen more than once but under ten times. The chain couples TRBV7-2 to TRBJ2-7; D perhaps matches TRBD1 (5 bases). V dropped 4 bases and J dropped 2 bases, with 9 bases sitting between them. The CDR3 is made up of 13 amino acids. The germline CDR1 and CDR2 sequences are SGHTA and FQGNSA. CDR3 sequence (DNA): TGTGCCAGCAGCTCCACGACAGCCTACGAGCAGTACGTC. It translates to CASSSTTAYEQYV.

The chain is built from TRBV29-1 and TRBJ2-7; D is possibly TRBD1 or TRBD2 (5 bases each). Per germline, CDR1 SQVTM and CDR2 ANQGSEA. V was clipped by 7 bases and J by 3 bases, with 16 bases between them. The CDR3 length is 13 residues. The CDR3 DNA reads as TGCAGCGGATGCCCCGGGACCATCTACGAGCAGTACTTC. Translating gives CSGCPGTIYEQYF.

The V and J genes are TRBV28 and TRBJ1-5, with unresolved D. Trimming pared 5 bases from V and 5 bases from J, leaving 10 bases between. The germline gives CDR1 MDHEN, CDR2 SYDVKM. This CDR3 is 13 amino acids long. The CDR3 region is CASSVPGDQPQHF. DNA of the CDR3: TGTGCCAGCAGTGTCCCCGGGGATCAGCCCCAGCATTTT.

This clonotype was picked up a small number of times. The chain combines TRBV20-1 with TRBJ2-1, with TRBD2 matching over 10 bases. V lost 0 bases and J lost 2; bases outside the gene matches: 7. This CDR3 is 17 amino acids long. Germline CDR1 and CDR2: DFQATT and SNEGSKA (reference sequence). The CDR3, as DNA: TGCAGTGCTAGAGATAGGCTAGCGGGAGATCCCTACAATGAGCAGTTCTTC. Translation gives CSARDRLAGDPYNEQFF.

This clonotype was observed a handful of times. This chain connects TRBV27 to TRBJ2-2; the D gene is possibly TRBD1 (5 bases). CDR3 length equals 13 residues. Trimming cost V 6 bases and J 1 base, with 6 bases left between them. Germline V gene lookup returns CDR1 MNHEY and CDR2 SMNVEV (reference sequence). CDR3 nucleotide sequence: TGTGCCAGCAGAACAGGGAACACCGGGGAGCTGTTTTTT. It specifies CASRTGNTGELFF.

The chain employs TRBV15 and TRBJ1-1; 7 bases fit TRBD1. The V and J ends lost 0 bases and 6 bases, in that order; junction bases with no gene match: 7. The CDR3 covers 15 residues. Germline values: CDR1 LNHNV, CDR2 YYDKDF (reference sequence). The CDR3 coding sequence is TGTGCCACCAGCAGAGATATCATAACAGGGGCTGAAGCTTTCTTT. This encodes CATSRDIITGAEAFF.

The CDR3 sequence is CAGDISGGTDTQYF. As DNA, the CDR3 is TGTGCCGGAGATATATCGGGAGGCACAGATACGCAGTATTTT. V usage is TRBV2 and J usage is TRBJ2-3, with D possibly matching TRBD2 (6 bases). This CDR3 contains 14 residues. V gave up 11 bases and J gave up 1 base, with 16 bases separating them. Germline loops: CDR1 SNHLY, CDR2 FYNNEI.

The chain couples TRBV29-1 to TRBJ1-1; D remains ambiguous. The CDR3 runs 14 residues. Trimming pared 7 bases from V and 0 bases from J, leaving 15 bases between. From germline, CDR1 is SQVTM and CDR2 ANQGSEA. The CDR3 loop reads CSAERVLMNTEAFF. CDR3 bases: TGCAGCGCCGAACGGGTGTTAATGAACACTGAAGCTTTCTTT.

The V and J genes are TRBV7-2 and TRBJ2-5, with D hard to call. The CDR3 runs to 14 residues. Between the trimmed V and J ends, which lost 3 bases and 0 bases, there was a span of 8 bases. CDR1 is SGHTA, CDR2 FQGNSA, per germline. In nucleotides, the CDR3 is TGTGCCAGCAGCTTCCGGTACGACCAAGAGACCCAGTACTTC. It codes for CASSFRYDQETQYF.

This clonotype has at least ten counts. The chain joins TRBV7-2 to TRBJ2-7; no clear D. Germline V gene lookup returns CDR1 SGHTA and CDR2 FQGNSA. The V end was cut by 5 bases, the J end by 6 bases, with 17 bases between. This CDR3 has 14 residues. Written as DNA, the CDR3 is TGTGCCAGCAGCCAAACTATGTCGGTCTCCGAGCAGTACTTC. Its translation: CASSQTMSVSEQYF.

The genes are TRBV24-1 and TRBJ1-5; no firm D call. V lost 5 bases to trimming and J lost 7 bases, with 8 bases between them. This CDR3 is built from 12 residues. The germline V gene has CDR1 KGHDR and CDR2 SFDVKD. CDR3 loop: CATSGAGQPQHF. CDR3 nucleotides: TGTGCCACCAGTGGGGCCGGGCAGCCCCAGCATTTT.

The chain is built from TRBV28 and TRBJ2-7, with TRBD2 identical over 13 bases. This CDR3 spans 14 amino acids. The V gene end was trimmed by 5 bases and the J gene end by 6 bases; junction bases not matched to a gene: 4. Germline V lookup: CDR1 MDHEN, CDR2 SYDVKM. The CDR3: CASSRTSGSREQYF. The CDR3, as DNA: TGTGCCAGCAGTAGGACTAGCGGGAGTCGCGAGCAGTACTTC.

The chain joins TRBV7-2 to TRBJ2-3; 12 bases map to TRBD2. The germline CDR1 and CDR2 sequences are SGHTA and FQGNSA. V trimming: 1 base; J trimming: 3 bases; junction bases outside the gene matches: 8. There are 18 residues in the CDR3. The CDR3 is CASSLVLAGGPSTDTQYF. The CDR3 DNA reads TGTGCCAGCAGCTTAGTGCTAGCGGGAGGGCCTAGTACAGATACGCAGTATTTT.

Many counts were recorded for this clonotype. The chain joins TRBV7-2 to TRBJ2-5, with TRBD2 matching over 13 bases. Germline CDR1 reads SGHTA; CDR2 reads FQGNSA. The CDR3 totals 20 residues. Losses at the gene ends were 5 bases for V and 1 base for J; bases not matched to a gene: 16. CDR3 in amino acids: CASSTGRSQTSGRPQETQYF. The CDR3 nucleotides read TGTGCCAGCAGCACTGGACGCTCTCAGACTAGCGGGAGGCCCCAAGAGACCCAGTACTTC.

This clonotype appeared a few times. V and J are TRBV7-6 and TRBJ1-1, with TRBD1 matching over 7 bases. Trimming at V came to 7 bases and at J to 0 bases, leaving 8 bases not matched to a gene. This CDR3 comprises 15 residues. Germline CDR1 and CDR2: SGHVS and FNYEAQ. CDR3 region: CASKGGSPMNTEAFF. CDR3 DNA: TGTGCCAGCAAAGGGGGCAGTCCCATGAACACTGAAGCTTTCTTT.

This chain connects TRBV24-1 to TRBJ1-5; no clear D gene. Trimming shortened V by 4 bases and J by 1 base, and 4 bases separated the two germline ends. The CDR3 length is 13 residues. The germline V gene encodes CDR1 KGHDR and CDR2 SFDVKD. Here the CDR3 reads CATSDRSNQPQHF. CDR3 DNA: TGTGCCACCAGTGACCGAAGCAATCAGCCCCAGCATTTT.

This clonotype was recorded once. The chain has TRBV24-1 and TRBJ2-3, with 12 bases identical to TRBD2. Trimming removed 4 bases from V and 4 bases from J; junction bases left unmatched: 5. Per the germline V gene, CDR1 is KGHDR and CDR2 is SFDVKD. The CDR3 spans 16 residues. For the CDR3, the DNA is TGTGCCACCAGTGACCAGACTAGCGGGAGAGCAGATACGCAGTATTTT. Amino acid sequence: CATSDQTSGRADTQYF.

The rearrangement links TRBV6-2 or TRBV6-3 to TRBJ2-1; D assignment may be TRBD1 or TRBD2 (7 bases each). The ends were cut back, 5 bases at V and 5 bases at J, with 19 bases in the middle. The CDR3 contains 16 residues. From germline, CDR1 is MNHEY and CDR2 SVGEGT. The DNA of the CDR3 is TGTGCCAGCAGTCCCCCCAGGGGGAGGGTTAACAATGAGCAGTTCTTC. It is translated as CASSPPRGRVNNEQFF.

The V and J genes are TRBV4-1 and TRBJ2-1; no reliable D call. This CDR3 spans 12 amino acids. The V and J ends lost 3 bases and 8 bases respectively, with 8 bases between them. Per germline, CDR1 MGHRA and CDR2 YSYEKL. For the CDR3, the DNA is TGCGCCAGCAGCCATCCCAACTATGAGCAGTTCTTC. Translation: CASSHPNYEQFF.

V is TRBV7-2 and J is TRBJ2-5, with D unresolved. CDR1 SGHTA and CDR2 FQGNSA come from the germline V gene. The CDR3 contains 14 residues. Trimming pared 5 bases from V and 2 bases from J, leaving 12 bases between. CDR3 coding DNA: TGTGCCAGCAGCCACCTCTTGTCGCAAGAGACCCAGTACTTC. It is translated as CASSHLLSQETQYF.

The J gene is TRBJ2-7, the V gene TRBV7-8, with 7 bases lining up with TRBD1. The CDR3 loop spans 13 amino acids. V trimming: 5 bases; J trimming: 3 bases; junction bases outside the gene matches: 4. CDR1 and CDR2 (germline): SGHVS, FQNEAQ. DNA for the CDR3: TGTGCCAGCAGCCAACAGGGGATCTACGAGCAGTACGTC. It translates to CASSQQGIYEQYV.

This clonotype came up a few times. The chain combines TRBV7-2 with TRBJ2-7; D is possibly TRBD1 (7 bases). V was clipped by 0 bases and J by 2 bases, with 8 bases between them. This CDR3 region has 14 residues. Germline CDR1 and CDR2: SGHTA and FQGNSA. The CDR3 DNA sequence: TGTGCCAGCAGCTTAGCCAGGGGGGCCTACGAGCAGTACTTC. This encodes CASSLARGAYEQYF.

The rearrangement uses TRBV7-6 and TRBJ2-5; TRBD1 agrees at 12 bases. Germline V gene lookup returns CDR1 SGHVS and CDR2 FNYEAQ. Losses at the gene ends were 0 bases for V and 4 bases for J; bases not matched to a gene: 9. The CDR3 sequence is 18 residues long. The CDR3 loop reads CASSLALIRDRGRETQYF. In DNA, the CDR3 is TGTGCCAGCAGCTTAGCGCTCATTCGGGACAGGGGGCGAGAGACCCAGTACTTC. Full variable domain (missing parts from reference TRBV7-6 and TRBJ2-5): GAGVSQSPRYKVTKRGQDVALRCDPISGHVSLYWYRQALGQGPEFLTYFNYEAQQDKSGLPNDRFSAERPEGSISTLTIQRTEQRDSAMYRCASSLALIRDRGRETQYFGPGTRLLVL.